This T cell receptor beta chain came from a study of beta chain features in type 1 diabetes. Whole-study findings and limits: Moderate yet significant TCRB CDR3 shortening was seen in Type 1 diabetes patients in all four CD4+ subsets.

Trimming stripped 6 bases from V and 6 bases from J, with 18 bases between. Germline CDR1 LGHNA, CDR2 YSLEER. The CDR3 covers 15 residues. This clone was observed a handful of times. What it recognizes is unknown. Expressed TCRB transcripts were sequenced because the entire RNA isolate underwent reverse transcription. Sequencing used immunoSEQ multiplex PCR; TCRdb keeps in-frame clones, though not all of them. Of about 650,000 clones listed, 12% were seen once; the top ten hold around 0.12%. This rearrangement joins TRBV4-3 to TRBJ2-1, with D tentatively TRBD2 (5 bases). The specimen was naive CD4+ T cells from blood. This receptor was obtained from a man aged 30 to 45 with type 1 diabetes. This CDR3 reads CASSQLGNWVNEQFF. The CDR3 DNA reads as TGCGCCAGCAGTCAACTAGGGAATTGGGTCAATGAGCAGTTCTTC.